The clone carrying this T cell receptor (beta chain) showed up many times. Its antigen is as yet unknown. Lactation, pregnancy, other autoimmune disease or uncontrolled infection excluded patients. Fresh 10 ml peripheral blood yielded PBMCs. This record comes from a study of T cells in Graves' hyperthyroidism and ophthalmopathy. The V end was cut by 5 bases, the J end by 2 bases, with 12 bases between. CDR3 length: 14 residues. Study-level results: Ophthalmopathy, as predicted by the model, came a median 6.5 months after the prediction.

The source material, RNA transcripts, was used to amplify TCR beta CDR3 regions. HTBI primers were employed in a first-round RT-PCR of the TCR CDR3. TCRdb reanalysed the multiplex PCR reads using MiXCR and keeps one entry per CDR3 protein. Of hundreds of thousands of distinct CDR3 sequences in the sample, around 16% were seen once. The chain carries TRBV12-3 or TRBV12-4 and TRBJ1-1; D may be TRBD1 (6 bases). Sequencing was carried out using blood. The TCR was taken from a woman aged 25 to 39 with Graves' hyperthyroidism. The CDR3, as DNA: TGTGCCAGCAGTCTCCAGGGGACTAACACTGAAGCTTTCTTT. Protein sequence: CASSLQGTNTEAFF.